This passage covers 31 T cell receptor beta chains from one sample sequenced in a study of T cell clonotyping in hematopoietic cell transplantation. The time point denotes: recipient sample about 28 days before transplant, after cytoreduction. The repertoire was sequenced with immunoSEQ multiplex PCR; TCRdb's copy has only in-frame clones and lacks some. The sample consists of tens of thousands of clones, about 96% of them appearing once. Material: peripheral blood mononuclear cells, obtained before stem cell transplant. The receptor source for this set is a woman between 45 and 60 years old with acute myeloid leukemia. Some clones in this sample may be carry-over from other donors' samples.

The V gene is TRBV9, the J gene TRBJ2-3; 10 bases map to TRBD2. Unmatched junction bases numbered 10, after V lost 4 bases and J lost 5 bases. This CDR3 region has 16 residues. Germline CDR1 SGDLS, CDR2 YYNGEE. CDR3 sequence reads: CASSPLAGGQKDTQYF. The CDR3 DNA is TGTGCCAGCAGCCCGTTAGCGGGGGGCCAAAAAGATACGCAGTATTTT.

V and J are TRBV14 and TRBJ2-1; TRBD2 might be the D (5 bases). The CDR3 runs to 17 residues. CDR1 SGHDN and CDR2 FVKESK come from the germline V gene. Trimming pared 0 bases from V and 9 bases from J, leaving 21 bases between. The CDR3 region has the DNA TGTGCCAGCAGCCAAGATCGGGGAGCAGTCTCATGGGGTGAGCAGTTCTTC. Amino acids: CASSQDRGAVSWGEQFF.

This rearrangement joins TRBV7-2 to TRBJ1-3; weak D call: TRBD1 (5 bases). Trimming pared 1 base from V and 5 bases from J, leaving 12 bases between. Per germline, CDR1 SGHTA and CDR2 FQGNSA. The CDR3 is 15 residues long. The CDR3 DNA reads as TGTGCCAGCAGCTTAGATGCAGGGTTCAGAAACACCATATATTTT. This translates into CASSLDAGFRNTIYF. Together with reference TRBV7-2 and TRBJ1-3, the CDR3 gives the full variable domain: GAGVSQSPSNKVTEKGKDVELRCDPISGHTALYWYRQSLGQGLEFLIYFQGNSAPDKSGLPSDRFSAERTGGSVSTLTIQRTQQEDSAVYLCASSLDAGFRNTIYFGEGSWLTVV.

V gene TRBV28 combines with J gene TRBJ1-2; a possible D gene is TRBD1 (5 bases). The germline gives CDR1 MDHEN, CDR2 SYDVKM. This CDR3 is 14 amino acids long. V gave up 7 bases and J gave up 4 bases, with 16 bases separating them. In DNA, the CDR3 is TGTGCCAGCATTCCTCCCGGGGGGTCCTATGGCTACACCTTC. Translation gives CASIPPGGSYGYTF.

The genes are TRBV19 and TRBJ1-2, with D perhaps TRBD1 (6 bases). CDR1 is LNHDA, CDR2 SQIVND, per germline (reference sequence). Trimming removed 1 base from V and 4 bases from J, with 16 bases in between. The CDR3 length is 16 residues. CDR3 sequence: CASSIGLTGRSYGYTF. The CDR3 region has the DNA TGTGCCAGTAGTATAGGGCTGACAGGCCGATCCTATGGCTACACCTTC.

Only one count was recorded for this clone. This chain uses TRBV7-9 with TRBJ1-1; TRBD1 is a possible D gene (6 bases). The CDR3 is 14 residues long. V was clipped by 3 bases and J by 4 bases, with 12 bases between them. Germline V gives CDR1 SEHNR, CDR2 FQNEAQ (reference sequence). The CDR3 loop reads CASSFGGLGTEAFF. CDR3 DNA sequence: TGTGCCAGCAGCTTTGGGGGGCTAGGCACTGAAGCTTTCTTT.

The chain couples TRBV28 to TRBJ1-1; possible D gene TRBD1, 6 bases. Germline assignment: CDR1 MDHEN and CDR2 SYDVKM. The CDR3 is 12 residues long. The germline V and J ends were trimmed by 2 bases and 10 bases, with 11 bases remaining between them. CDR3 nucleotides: TGTGCCAGCAGTTTACTAGGGGGTCCAGCTTTCTTT. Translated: CASSLLGGPAFF.

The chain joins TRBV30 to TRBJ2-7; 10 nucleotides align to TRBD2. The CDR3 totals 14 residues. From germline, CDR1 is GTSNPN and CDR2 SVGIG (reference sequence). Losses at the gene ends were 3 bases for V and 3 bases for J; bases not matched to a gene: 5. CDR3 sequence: CAWSQLAGSYEQYF. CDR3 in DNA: TGTGCCTGGAGCCAACTAGCGGGAAGCTACGAGCAGTACTTC. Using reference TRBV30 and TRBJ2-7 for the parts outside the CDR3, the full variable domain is SQTIHQWPATLVQPVGSPLSLECTVEGTSNPNLYWYRQAAGRGLQLLFYSVGIGQISSEVPQNLSASRPQDRQFILSSKKLLLSDSGFYLCAWSQLAGSYEQYFGPGTRLTVT.

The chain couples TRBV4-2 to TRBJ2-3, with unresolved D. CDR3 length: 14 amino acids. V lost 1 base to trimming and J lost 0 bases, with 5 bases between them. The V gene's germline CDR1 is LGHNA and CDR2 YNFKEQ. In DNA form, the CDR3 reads TGTGCCAGCAGCCAAGGTGTTAGCACAGATACGCAGTATTTT. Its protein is CASSQGVSTDTQYF.

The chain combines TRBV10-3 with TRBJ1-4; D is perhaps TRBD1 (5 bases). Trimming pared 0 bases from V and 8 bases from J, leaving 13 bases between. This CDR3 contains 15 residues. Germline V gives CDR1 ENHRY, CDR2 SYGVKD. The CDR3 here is CAISESGPNREKLFF. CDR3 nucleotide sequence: TGTGCCATCAGTGAGTCTGGGCCGAACAGGGAAAAACTGTTTTTT.

The CDR3, as DNA: TGTGCCTGGAGTACTGGCTACTCTGGAAACACCATATATTTT. It yields the protein CAWSTGYSGNTIYF. The chain carries TRBV30 and TRBJ1-3, with no clear D. In germline, CDR1 is GTSNPN, CDR2 SVGIG (reference sequence). CDR3 length: 14 residues. The V end lost 2 bases, the J end lost 0 bases, and 8 bases lay between the germline ends. Filled out from reference TRBV30 and TRBJ1-3, the complete variable domain reads SQTIHQWPATLVQPVGSPLSLECTVEGTSNPNLYWYRQAAGRGLQLLFYSVGIGQISSEVPQNLSASRPQDRQFILSSKKLLLSDSGFYLCAWSTGYSGNTIYFGEGSWLTVV.

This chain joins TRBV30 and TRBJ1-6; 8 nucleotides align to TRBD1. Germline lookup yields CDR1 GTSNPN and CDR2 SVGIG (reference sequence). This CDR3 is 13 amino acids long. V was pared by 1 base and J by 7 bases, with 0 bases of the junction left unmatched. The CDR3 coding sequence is TGTGCCTGGAGTGGGACAGGGAATTCACCCCTCCACTTT. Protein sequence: CAWSGTGNSPLHF. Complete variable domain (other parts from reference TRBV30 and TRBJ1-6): SQTIHQWPATLVQPVGSPLSLECTVEGTSNPNLYWYRQAAGRGLQLLFYSVGIGQISSEVPQNLSASRPQDRQFILSSKKLLLSDSGFYLCAWSGTGNSPLHFGNGTRLTVT.

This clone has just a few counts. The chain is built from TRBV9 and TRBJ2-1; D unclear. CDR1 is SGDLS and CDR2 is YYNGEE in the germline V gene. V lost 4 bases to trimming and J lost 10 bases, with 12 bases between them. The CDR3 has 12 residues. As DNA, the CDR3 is TGTGCCAGCAGCTCCGAGTTGAAAGAGCAGTTCTTC. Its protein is CASSSELKEQFF. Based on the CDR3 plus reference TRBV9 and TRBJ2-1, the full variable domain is DSGVTQTPKHLITATGQRVTLRCSPRSGDLSVYWYQQSLDQGLQFLIQYYNGEERAKGNILERFSAQQFPDLHSELNLSSLELGDSALYFCASSSELKEQFFGPGTRLTVL.

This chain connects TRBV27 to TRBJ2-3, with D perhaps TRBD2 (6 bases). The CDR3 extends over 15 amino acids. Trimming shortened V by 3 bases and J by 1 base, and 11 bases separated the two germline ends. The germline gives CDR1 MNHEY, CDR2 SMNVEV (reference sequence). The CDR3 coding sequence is TGTGCCAGCAGTTTCACGGGACTCCGCACAGATACGCAGTATTTT. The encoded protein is CASSFTGLRTDTQYF.

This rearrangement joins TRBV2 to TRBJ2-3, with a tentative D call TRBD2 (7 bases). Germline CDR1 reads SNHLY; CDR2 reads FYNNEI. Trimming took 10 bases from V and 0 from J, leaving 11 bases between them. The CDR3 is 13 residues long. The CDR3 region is CATGGRSTDTQYF. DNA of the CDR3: TGTGCCACCGGGGGGCGAAGCACAGATACGCAGTATTTT.

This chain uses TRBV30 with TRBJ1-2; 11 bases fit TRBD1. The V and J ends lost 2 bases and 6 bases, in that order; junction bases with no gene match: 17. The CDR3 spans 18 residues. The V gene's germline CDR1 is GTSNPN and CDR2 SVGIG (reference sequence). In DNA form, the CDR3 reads TGTGCCTGGAGTATCCCCCCCCTCCTAAGGGACAGGGGGGATGGCTACACCTTC. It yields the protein CAWSIPPLLRDRGDGYTF.

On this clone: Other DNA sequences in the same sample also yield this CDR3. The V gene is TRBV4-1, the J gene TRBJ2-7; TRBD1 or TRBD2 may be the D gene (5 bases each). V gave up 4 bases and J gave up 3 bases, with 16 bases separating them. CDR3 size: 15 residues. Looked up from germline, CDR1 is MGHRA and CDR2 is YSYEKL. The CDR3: CASSPGPDTYYEQYF. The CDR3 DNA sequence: TGCGCCAGCAGCCCGGGACCGGACACGTACTACGAGCAGTACTTC.

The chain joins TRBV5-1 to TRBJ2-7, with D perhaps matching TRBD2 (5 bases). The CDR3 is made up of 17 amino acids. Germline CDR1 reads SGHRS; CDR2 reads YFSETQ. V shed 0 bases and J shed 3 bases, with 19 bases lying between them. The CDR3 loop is CASSLDRGGSGLYEQYF. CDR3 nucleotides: TGCGCCAGCAGCTTGGATCGGGGTGGGAGCGGCCTCTACGAGCAGTACTTC.

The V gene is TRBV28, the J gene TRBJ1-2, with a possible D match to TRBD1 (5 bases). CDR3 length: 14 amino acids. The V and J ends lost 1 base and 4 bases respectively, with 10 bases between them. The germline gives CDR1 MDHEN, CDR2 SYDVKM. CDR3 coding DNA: TGTGCCAGCAGTTTATCCCCAGGGAGCTATGGCTACACCTTC. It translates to CASSLSPGSYGYTF.

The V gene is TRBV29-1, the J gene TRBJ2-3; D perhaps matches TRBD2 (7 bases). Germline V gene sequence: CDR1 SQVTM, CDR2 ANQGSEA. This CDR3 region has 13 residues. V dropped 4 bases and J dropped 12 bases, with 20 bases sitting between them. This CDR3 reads CSVGGGQGRPQYF. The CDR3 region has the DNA TGCAGCGTTGGGGGGGGGCAGGGGCGTCCCCAGTATTTT.

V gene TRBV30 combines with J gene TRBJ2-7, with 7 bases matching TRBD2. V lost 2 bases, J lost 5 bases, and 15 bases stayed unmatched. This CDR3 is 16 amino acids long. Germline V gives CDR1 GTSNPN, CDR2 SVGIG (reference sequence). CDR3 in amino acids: CAWSRVLRESPDEQYF. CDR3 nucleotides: TGTGCCTGGAGTAGGGTGTTGCGGGAGTCCCCTGACGAGCAGTACTTC.

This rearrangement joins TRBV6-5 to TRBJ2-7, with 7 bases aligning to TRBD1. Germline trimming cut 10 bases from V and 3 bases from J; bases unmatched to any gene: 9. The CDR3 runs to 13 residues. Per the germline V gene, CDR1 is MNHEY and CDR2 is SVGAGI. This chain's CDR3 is CATRDSPGYEQYF. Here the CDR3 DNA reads TGTGCCACCCGGGACAGTCCGGGCTACGAGCAGTACTTC.

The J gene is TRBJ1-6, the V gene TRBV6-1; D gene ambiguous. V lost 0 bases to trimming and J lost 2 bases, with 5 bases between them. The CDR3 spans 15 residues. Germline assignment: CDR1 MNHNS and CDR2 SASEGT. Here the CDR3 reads CASSEARTYNSPLHF. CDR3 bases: TGTGCCAGCAGTGAAGCCAGAACCTATAATTCACCCCTCCACTTT.

The CDR3 spells CASSLAPAAREQYF. The CDR3 region has the DNA TGCGCCAGCAGCTTGGCCCCCGCCGCCCGTGAGCAGTACTTC. V usage is TRBV5-1 and J usage is TRBJ2-7; D gene ambiguous. The CDR3 is 14 residues long. The germline V and J ends were trimmed by 0 bases and 7 bases, with 14 bases remaining between them. CDR1 SGHRS and CDR2 YFSETQ come from the germline V gene.

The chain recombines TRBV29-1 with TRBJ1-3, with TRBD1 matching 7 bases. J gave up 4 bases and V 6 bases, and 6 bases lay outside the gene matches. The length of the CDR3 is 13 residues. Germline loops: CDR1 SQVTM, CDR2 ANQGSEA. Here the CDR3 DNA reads TGCAGCGTCGCCCCGACAGGGGGAAACACCATATATTTT. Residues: CSVAPTGGNTIYF.

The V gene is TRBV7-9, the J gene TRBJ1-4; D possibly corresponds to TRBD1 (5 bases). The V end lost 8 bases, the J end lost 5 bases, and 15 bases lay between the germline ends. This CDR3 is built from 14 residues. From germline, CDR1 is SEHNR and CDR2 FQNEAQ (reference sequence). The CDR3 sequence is CASSLGDSNEKLFF. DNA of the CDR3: TGTGCCAGCTCACTCGGCGACAGCAATGAAAAACTGTTTTTT.

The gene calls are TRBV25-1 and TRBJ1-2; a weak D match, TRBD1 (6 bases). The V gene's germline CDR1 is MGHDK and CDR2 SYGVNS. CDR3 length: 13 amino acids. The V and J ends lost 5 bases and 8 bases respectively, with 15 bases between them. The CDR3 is CASSPPPDSGYTF. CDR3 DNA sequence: TGTGCCAGCAGTCCACCCCCGGACAGCGGCTACACCTTC.

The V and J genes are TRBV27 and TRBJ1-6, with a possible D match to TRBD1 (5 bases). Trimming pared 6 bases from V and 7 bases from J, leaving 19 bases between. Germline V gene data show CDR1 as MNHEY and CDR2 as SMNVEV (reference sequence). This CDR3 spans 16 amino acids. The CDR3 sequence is CASSLSYGTENSPLHF. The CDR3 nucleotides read TGTGCCAGCAGCCTCAGCTACGGGACGGAGAATTCACCCCTCCACTTT.

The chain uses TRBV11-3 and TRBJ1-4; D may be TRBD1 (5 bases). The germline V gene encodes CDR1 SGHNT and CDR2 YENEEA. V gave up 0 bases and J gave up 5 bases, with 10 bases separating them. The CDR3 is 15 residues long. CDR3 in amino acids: CASSLDRTPNEKLFF. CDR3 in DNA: TGTGCCAGCAGCTTAGACCGGACACCGAATGAAAAACTGTTTTTT.

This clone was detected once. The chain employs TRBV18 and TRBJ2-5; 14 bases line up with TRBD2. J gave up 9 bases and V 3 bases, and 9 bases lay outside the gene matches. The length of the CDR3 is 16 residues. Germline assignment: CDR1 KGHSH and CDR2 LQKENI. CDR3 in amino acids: CASSPTGTSGGAAQYF. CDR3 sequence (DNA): TGTGCCAGCTCACCCACCGGGACTAGCGGGGGCGCGGCCCAGTACTTC.

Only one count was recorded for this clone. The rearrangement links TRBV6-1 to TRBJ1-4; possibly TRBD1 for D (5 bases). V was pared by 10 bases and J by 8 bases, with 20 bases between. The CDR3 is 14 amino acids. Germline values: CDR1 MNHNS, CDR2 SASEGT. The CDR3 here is CATRREGTWEKLFF. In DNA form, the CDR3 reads TGTGCCACCCGGCGGGAGGGGACGTGGGAAAAACTGTTTTTT.